The next 28 T cell receptor beta chains were all read from a single sample in a study of identical twins. TCRdb independently ran MiXCR on the 5' RACE reads; one entry per CDR3 protein. This table has 230,000 or so distinct CDR3 sequences, about 8.9% appearing once. The same sample was also studied in work on yellow fever vaccine responses in identical twins.

Sample: CD8+ T cells sorted from blood. These receptors all come from a young woman in good health.

The chain joins TRBV3-1 to TRBJ2-3; D remains unclear. Germline values: CDR1 LGHDT, CDR2 YNNKEL (reference sequence). Trimming removed 1 base at V and 6 bases at J, with 8 bases between. The CDR3 has 13 residues. Here the CDR3 reads CASSQGRLDTQYF. CDR3 DNA: TGTGCCAGCAGCCAAGGGCGATTGGATACGCAGTATTTT.

This clonotype was observed a few times. The J gene is TRBJ2-1, the V gene TRBV12-3 or TRBV12-4; no clear D. V was pared by 6 bases and J by 3 bases, with 12 bases between. This CDR3 contains 14 residues. For the CDR3, the DNA is TGTGCCAGCAGGCCGCACCCGCTCTACAATGAGCAGTTCTTC. Translating it yields CASRPHPLYNEQFF.

CDR3: CASSSRDGTDTQYF. CDR3 bases: TGTGCCAGCAGCTCCCGGGACGGAACAGATACGCAGTATTTT. The chain carries TRBV11-3 and TRBJ2-3; D could derive from TRBD1 or TRBD2 (5 bases each). The CDR3 covers 14 residues. Trimming left V 4 bases short and J 3 bases short, with 11 bases between. Germline-derived CDR1 and CDR2 are SGHNT and YENEEA. Using reference TRBV11-3 and TRBJ2-3 for the parts outside the CDR3, the full variable domain is EAGVVQSPRYKIIEKKQPVAFWCNPISGHNTLYWYLQNLGQGPELLIRYENEEAVDDSQLPKDRFSAERLKGVDSTLKIQPAELGDSAVYLCASSSRDGTDTQYFGPGTRLTVL.

The chain couples TRBV6-5 to TRBJ1-6; D might be TRBD1 (5 bases). Between the trimmed V and J ends, which lost 5 bases and 11 bases, there was a span of 10 bases. The CDR3 is made up of 12 amino acids. Looked up from germline, CDR1 is MNHEY and CDR2 is SVGAGI. CDR3 in DNA: TGTGCCAGCAGTCCAGGGCTACCACCCCTCCACTTT. Translated: CASSPGLPPLHF.

This clonotype has just one count. The chain couples TRBV20-1 to TRBJ2-7, with TRBD2 matching 9 bases. Per the germline V gene, CDR1 is DFQATT and CDR2 is SNEGSKA (reference sequence). V lost 5 bases to trimming and J lost 3 bases; unmatched junction nucleotides: 14. This CDR3 comprises 16 residues. The CDR3 loop reads CSASLVAGELGYEQYF. CDR3 nucleotides: TGCAGTGCTTCCTTGGTAGCGGGAGAACTTGGCTACGAGCAGTACTTC.

The rearrangement links TRBV11-2 to TRBJ2-7, with D uncertain. CDR3 length: 14 residues. Looked up from germline, CDR1 is SGHAT and CDR2 is FQNNGV. V was pared by 3 bases and J by 1 base, with 10 bases between. CDR3 DNA: TGTGCCAGCAGCTTCTGGAACAAATCCTACGAGCAGTACTTC. Amino acid sequence: CASSFWNKSYEQYF.

This clonotype showed up just a few times. The CDR3 region has the DNA TGTGCCAGCAGTTTTTGGCTAGCGGGAGATAGGAATGAGCAGTTCTTC. Translation gives CASSFWLAGDRNEQFF. The gene calls are TRBV12-3 or TRBV12-4 and TRBJ2-1, with 10 bases lining up with TRBD2. With 3 bases clipped from V and 7 bases from J, the junction kept 9 bases outside the gene matches. CDR3 length equals 16 residues.

The rearrangement uses TRBV12-3 or TRBV12-4 and TRBJ2-1, with 9 bases aligning to TRBD2. V dropped 6 bases and J dropped 7; count of bases not matched to a gene: 25. The CDR3 totals 20 residues. CDR3 nucleotide sequence: TGTGCCAGCAGAAACTCCTCCTTCGCGGGAGGGCCTGGTTATCCGAATGAGCAGTTCTTC. This sequence encodes CASRNSSFAGGPGYPNEQFF.

The chain carries TRBV4-1 and TRBJ2-5; D is uncertain. The CDR3 sequence is 15 residues long. The V and J ends lost 0 bases and 1 base respectively, with 9 bases between them. The germline V gene encodes CDR1 MGHRA and CDR2 YSYEKL. CDR3 in DNA: TGCGCCAGCAGCCAAGAAATCGGCGGCCAAGAGACCCAGTACTTC. Protein sequence: CASSQEIGGQETQYF.

This clonotype was found many times. The chain employs TRBV10-2 and TRBJ2-7, with TRBD1 matching 11 bases. With 2 bases clipped from V and 1 base from J, the junction kept 4 bases outside the gene matches. CDR3 length: 16 amino acids. CDR1 and CDR2 (germline): WSHSY, SAAADI. The CDR3 DNA sequence: TGCGCCAGCAGTGAGGGGGGACAGGGGGTTTCCTACGAGCAGTACTTC. Its protein product is CASSEGGQGVSYEQYF.

This clonotype was found a few times. V is TRBV27 and J is TRBJ2-1; D unclear. Germline V gives CDR1 MNHEY, CDR2 SMNVEV (reference sequence). The CDR3 is made up of 17 amino acids. The V gene lost 0 bases and the J gene lost 0 bases, with 12 bases spanning the gap. CDR3 in amino acids: CASSLSIGSLSYNEQFF. CDR3 bases: TGTGCCAGCAGTTTATCGATAGGCAGCCTCTCCTACAATGAGCAGTTCTTC.

This chain uses TRBV28 with TRBJ1-5; the D is unclear. The CDR3 contains 14 residues. Per germline, CDR1 MDHEN and CDR2 SYDVKM. Trimming removed 5 bases at V and 8 bases at J, with 16 bases between. The CDR3 nucleotides read TGTGCCAGCAGTCCTAGTGACATAGTTGAGCCCCAGCATTTT. This codes for CASSPSDIVEPQHF.

V gene TRBV4-3 combines with J gene TRBJ2-3; D tentatively reads TRBD1 or TRBD2 (5 bases each). V was pared by 2 bases and J by 1 base, with 22 bases between. Germline-derived CDR1 and CDR2 are LGHNA and YSLEER. This CDR3 region has 19 residues. This CDR3 is CASSQNPWDPSGRTDTQYF. DNA of the CDR3: TGCGCCAGCAGCCAAAATCCGTGGGACCCCTCTGGTCGCACAGATACGCAGTATTTT.

This clonotype was observed many times. The chain employs TRBV5-1 and TRBJ2-1; unclear D gene. The germline V and J ends were trimmed by 0 bases and 0 bases, with 10 bases remaining between them. Germline V gene lookup returns CDR1 SGHRS and CDR2 YFSETQ. CDR3 length: 16 residues. CDR3 in DNA: TGCGCCAGCAGCTTGGGAGCTTATACCTCCTACAATGAGCAGTTCTTC. Translated, it gives CASSLGAYTSYNEQFF.

The gene calls are TRBV20-1 and TRBJ2-3; D tentatively fits TRBD1 or TRBD2 (5 bases each). V was trimmed by 3 bases and J by 2 bases, leaving 12 bases between them. This CDR3 region has 14 residues. Germline V gives CDR1 DFQATT, CDR2 SNEGSKA (reference sequence). CDR3 bases: TGCAGTGCTAGTGGGACGCCAAACACAGATACGCAGTATTTT. As protein: CSASGTPNTDTQYF.

V is TRBV28 and J is TRBJ1-2; TRBD1 matches at 8 bases. Germline V CDR1 and CDR2: MDHEN, SYDVKM. The CDR3 is 16 amino acids. J was trimmed by 1 base and V by 5 bases; bases with no gene match: 9. The CDR3 coding sequence is TGTGCCAGCAGTCACAGACAGGGGCTCTTTAACTATGGCTACACCTTC. The encoded protein is CASSHRQGLFNYGYTF.

This clonotype has ten or more counts. The chain has TRBV3-1 and TRBJ1-4, with D unresolved. Germline V gene data show CDR1 as LGHDT and CDR2 as YNNKEL (reference sequence). The CDR3 has 14 amino acids. V lost 0 bases, J lost 7 bases, and 9 bases lay in between. The CDR3 sequence is CASSQDMAGEKLFF. For the CDR3, the DNA is TGTGCCAGCAGCCAAGATATGGCAGGTGAAAAACTGTTTTTT.

This clonotype was seen many times. This chain uses TRBV5-1 with TRBJ2-7; D possibly uses TRBD1 or TRBD2 (6 bases each). Germline V gene data show CDR1 as SGHRS and CDR2 as YFSETQ. This CDR3 is built from 14 residues. Deletions cut 0 bases from V and 5 bases from J, with 12 bases between. The CDR3 loop reads CASSLAGALDEQYF. The CDR3 nucleotides read TGCGCCAGCAGCTTGGCGGGGGCTTTAGACGAGCAGTACTTC.

This clonotype was observed a handful of times. The chain joins TRBV7-9 to TRBJ2-5, with TRBD1 matching 10 bases. CDR3 length equals 14 residues. V shed 5 bases, J shed 3 bases, and the junction held 3 bases outside the gene matches. Looked up from germline, CDR1 is SEHNR and CDR2 is FQNEAQ (reference sequence). The CDR3, as DNA: TGTGCCAGCAGCAAAGGGACAGGGGAAGAGACCCAGTACTTC. It codes for CASSKGTGEETQYF.

The chain joins TRBV2 to TRBJ1-1; D is possibly TRBD1 (6 bases). Germline V gene lookup returns CDR1 SNHLY and CDR2 FYNNEI. The CDR3 extends over 14 amino acids. V dropped 3 bases and J dropped 1 base, with 9 bases sitting between them. The CDR3 nucleotides are TGTGCCAGCAGTGATGACAGGACGAACACTGAAGCTTTCTTT. Protein sequence: CASSDDRTNTEAFF. The variable domain in full, with the rest retrieved from reference TRBV2 and TRBJ1-1, is EPEVTQTPSHQVTQMGQEVILRCVPISNHLYFYWYRQILGQKVEFLVSFYNNEISEKSEIFDDQFSVERPDGSNFTLKIRSTKLEDSAMYFCASSDDRTNTEAFFGQGTRLTVV.

A few counts support this clonotype. The chain combines TRBV28 with TRBJ2-3, with D perhaps matching TRBD2 (6 bases). The germline V gene has CDR1 MDHEN and CDR2 SYDVKM. CDR3 length: 15 amino acids. The V end lost 4 bases, the J end lost 0 bases, and 11 bases lay between the germline ends. For the CDR3, the DNA is TGTGCCAGCAGTTGGGGCAGCGGGAGCACAGATACGCAGTATTTT. Protein: CASSWGSGSTDTQYF.

The genes are TRBV12-3 or TRBV12-4 and TRBJ2-1; unclear D gene. Trimming stripped 7 bases from V and 2 bases from J, with 18 bases between. The length of the CDR3 is 16 residues. The CDR3 DNA follows: TGTGCCAGCACCTCCCTCGACCGCACTACCTACAATGAGCAGTTCTTC. Its translation: CASTSLDRTTYNEQFF.

This clonotype has at least ten counts. The chain employs TRBV12-3 or TRBV12-4 and TRBJ2-7; TRBD2 agrees at 7 bases. The V and J ends lost 3 bases and 5 bases, in that order; junction bases with no gene match: 7. The CDR3 extends over 14 amino acids. The CDR3 sequence is CASSFSAGAHEQYF. The CDR3, as DNA: TGTGCCAGCAGTTTTAGCGCGGGAGCCCACGAGCAGTACTTC.

V gene TRBV6-1 combines with J gene TRBJ1-5; no clear D gene. V was trimmed by 7 bases and J by 2 bases, leaving 9 bases between them. The CDR3 runs 13 residues. CDR1 and CDR2 from the germline V gene are MNHNS and SASEGT. This CDR3 is CASIEWGNQPQHF. CDR3 coding DNA: TGTGCCAGCATCGAGTGGGGCAATCAGCCCCAGCATTTT.

This clonotype has just a few counts. The chain uses TRBV7-9 and TRBJ2-1; 8 nucleotides align to TRBD2. Germline CDR1 reads SEHNR; CDR2 reads FQNEAQ (reference sequence). The CDR3 extends over 14 amino acids. Trimming took 5 bases from V and 8 from J; bases not matched to a gene: 8. Written as DNA, the CDR3 is TGTGCCAGCAGCCCCGGACTAGCATACGATGAGCAGTTCTTC. As protein: CASSPGLAYDEQFF.

The chain is built from TRBV28 and TRBJ2-7, with D perhaps TRBD1 (6 bases). The V gene's germline CDR1 is MDHEN and CDR2 SYDVKM. Trimming removed 5 bases from V and 4 bases from J, with 24 bases in between. The CDR3 loop spans 17 amino acids. CDR3 sequence: CASSPGPGDSAPYEQYF. In DNA, the CDR3 is TGTGCCAGCAGTCCAGGACCAGGGGATTCGGCCCCTTACGAGCAGTACTTC.

This clonotype was recorded at least ten times. The chain links TRBV4-3 to TRBJ2-1; D is perhaps TRBD2 (5 bases). The CDR3 is 17 amino acids. Germline V CDR1 and CDR2: LGHNA, YSLEER. V lost 0 bases to trimming and J lost 0 bases, with 12 bases between them. The CDR3 nucleotides are TGCGCCAGCAGCCAAGATCGGACGGGGAGCTCCTACAATGAGCAGTTCTTC. Protein sequence: CASSQDRTGSSYNEQFF.

This clonotype was counted between two and nine times. The rearrangement links TRBV29-1 to TRBJ2-2; TRBD1 is a possible D gene (6 bases). V was clipped by 6 bases and J by 1 base, with 9 bases between them. Germline loops: CDR1 SQVTM, CDR2 ANQGSEA. CDR3 size: 13 residues. CDR3 in amino acids: CSVMTGNTGELFF. As DNA, the CDR3 is TGCAGCGTGATGACAGGGAACACCGGGGAGCTGTTTTTT.